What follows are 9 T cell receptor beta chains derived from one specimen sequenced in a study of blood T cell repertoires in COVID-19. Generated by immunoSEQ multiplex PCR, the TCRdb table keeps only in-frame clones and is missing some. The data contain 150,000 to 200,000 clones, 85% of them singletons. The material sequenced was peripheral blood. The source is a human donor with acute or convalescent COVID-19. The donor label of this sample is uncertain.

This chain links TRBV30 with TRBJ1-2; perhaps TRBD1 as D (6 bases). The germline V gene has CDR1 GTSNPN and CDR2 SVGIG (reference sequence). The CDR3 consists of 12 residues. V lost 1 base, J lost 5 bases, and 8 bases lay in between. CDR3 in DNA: TGTGCCTGGAGTGAGACAGGATATGGCTACACCTTC. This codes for CAWSETGYGYTF.

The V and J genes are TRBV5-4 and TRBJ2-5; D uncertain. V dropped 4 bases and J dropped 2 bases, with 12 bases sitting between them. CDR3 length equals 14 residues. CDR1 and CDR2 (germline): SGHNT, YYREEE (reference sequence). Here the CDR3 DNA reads TGTGCCAGCAGCGAAATGGTCCGGCAAGAGACCCAGTACTTC. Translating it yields CASSEMVRQETQYF.

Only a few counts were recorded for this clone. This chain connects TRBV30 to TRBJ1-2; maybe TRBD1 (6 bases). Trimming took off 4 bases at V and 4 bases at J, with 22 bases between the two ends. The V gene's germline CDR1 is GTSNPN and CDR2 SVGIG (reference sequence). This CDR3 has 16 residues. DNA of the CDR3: TGTGCCTGGACTGCCGAGAAACAGGGATTCTCCTATGGCTACACCTTC. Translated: CAWTAEKQGFSYGYTF.

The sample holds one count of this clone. The CDR3 here is CASSTGLAGGPGQETQYF. The CDR3 DNA follows: TGTGCCAGCAGCACCGGACTAGCGGGGGGGCCGGGGCAAGAGACCCAGTACTTC. The chain recombines TRBV5-4 with TRBJ2-5; 15 positions agree with TRBD2. V was clipped by 4 bases and J by 2 bases; unmatched bases: 9. The CDR3 loop spans 18 amino acids. Germline-derived CDR1 and CDR2 are SGHNT and YYREEE (reference sequence).

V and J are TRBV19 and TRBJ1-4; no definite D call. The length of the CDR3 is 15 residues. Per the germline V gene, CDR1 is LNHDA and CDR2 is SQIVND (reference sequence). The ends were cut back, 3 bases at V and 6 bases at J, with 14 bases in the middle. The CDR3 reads CASSIGVRVYEKLFF. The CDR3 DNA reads TGTGCCAGTAGTATTGGAGTGAGGGTATATGAAAAACTGTTTTTT. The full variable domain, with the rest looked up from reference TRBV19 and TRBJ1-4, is DGGITQSPKYLFRKEGQNVTLSCEQNLNHDAMYWYRQDPGQGLRLIYYSQIVNDFQKGDIAEGYSVSREKKESFPLTVTSAQKNPTAFYLCASSIGVRVYEKLFFGSGTQLSVL.

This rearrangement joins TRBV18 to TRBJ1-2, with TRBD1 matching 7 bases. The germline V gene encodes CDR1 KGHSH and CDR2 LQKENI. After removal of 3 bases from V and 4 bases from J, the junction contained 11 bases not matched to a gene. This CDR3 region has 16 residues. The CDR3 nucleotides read TGTGCCAGCTCACCTAGGGACAGCAAATCACTCTATGGCTACACCTTC. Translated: CASSPRDSKSLYGYTF.

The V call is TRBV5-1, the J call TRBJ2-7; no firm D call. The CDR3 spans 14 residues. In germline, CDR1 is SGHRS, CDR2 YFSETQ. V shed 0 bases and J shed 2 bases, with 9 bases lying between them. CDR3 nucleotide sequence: TGCGCCAGCAGCTTGGTTGGCCACCCCTACGAGCAGTACTTC. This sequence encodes CASSLVGHPYEQYF.

CDR3 in amino acids: CASSQDQGTTYTGELFF. The CDR3 region has the DNA TGTGCCAGCAGCCAAGATCAGGGGACCACTTACACCGGGGAGCTGTTTTTT. The chain links TRBV4-2 to TRBJ2-2, with a possible D match to TRBD1 (6 bases). Trimming stripped 0 bases from V and 3 bases from J, with 14 bases between. The CDR3 has 17 amino acids. In germline, CDR1 is LGHNA, CDR2 YNFKEQ.

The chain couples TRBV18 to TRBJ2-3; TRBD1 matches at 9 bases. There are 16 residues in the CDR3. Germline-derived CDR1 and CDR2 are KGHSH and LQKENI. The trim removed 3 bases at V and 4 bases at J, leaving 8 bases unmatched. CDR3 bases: TGTGCCAGCTCACCCGGGACAGGGTATGGTGCAGATACGCAGTATTTT. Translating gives CASSPGTGYGADTQYF.